Shown below are 31 T cell receptor beta chains from a single sample sequenced in a study of blood T cell repertoires in COVID-19. Some clones are missing from TCRdb's copy, which holds only in-frame ones; the method was immunoSEQ multiplex PCR. In the table there are around 54,000 clones, 81% of which are singletons. The sequencing input was peripheral blood. These receptors were collected from a woman in her fifties or sixties with acute or convalescent COVID-19.

This clone was observed a handful of times. This chain links TRBV5-4 with TRBJ1-5; TRBD1 matches 8 bases. Looked up from germline, CDR1 is SGHNT and CDR2 is YYREEE (reference sequence). Unmatched junction bases numbered 6, after V lost 4 bases and J lost 6 bases. This CDR3 region has 14 residues. The CDR3 coding sequence is TGTGCCAGCAGCGTGGACAGGGCTGGTCAGCCCCAGCATTTT. Protein sequence: CASSVDRAGQPQHF.

The chain is built from TRBV12-5 and TRBJ2-7, with 10 bases identical to TRBD2. The CDR3 runs 16 residues. Germline V CDR1 and CDR2: LGHNT, FRNRAP. Trimming cost V 0 bases and J 5 bases; bases outside gene matches: 7. For the CDR3, the DNA is TGTGCTAGTGGTTTGGTTGGACTAGCGGTGAACAACGAGCAGTACTTC. Translating it yields CASGLVGLAVNNEQYF. The full variable domain, with the rest looked up from reference TRBV12-5 and TRBJ2-7, is DARVTQTPRHKVTEMGQEVTMRCQPILGHNTVFWYRQTMMQGLELLAYFRNRAPLDDSGMPKDRFSAEMPDATLATLKIQPSEPRDSAVYFCASGLVGLAVNNEQYFGPGTRLTVT.

The rearrangement joins TRBV30 to TRBJ2-5, with 8 bases that match TRBD1. V dropped 1 base and J dropped 2; count of bases not matched to a gene: 0. There are 13 residues in the CDR3. Germline assignment: CDR1 GTSNPN and CDR2 SVGIG (reference sequence). The CDR3 DNA is TGTGCCTGGAGTGACAGGGGGCAAGAGACCCAGTACTTC. Translating it yields CAWSDRGQETQYF.

The rearrangement joins TRBV28 to TRBJ1-1; 9 nucleotides match TRBD1. Losses at the gene ends were 6 bases for V and 5 bases for J; bases not matched to a gene: 4. The CDR3 covers 13 residues. Looked up from germline, CDR1 is MDHEN and CDR2 is SYDVKM. DNA of the CDR3: TGTGCCAGCAGCCGGGACAGGGTTACTGAAGCTTTCTTT. Translating it yields CASSRDRVTEAFF.

The CDR3 DNA follows: TGCGCCAGCAGCGGAGGGACAGGTACGTCCTACGAGCAGTACTTC. Protein sequence: CASSGGTGTSYEQYF. The chain recombines TRBV5-1 with TRBJ2-7; 8 nucleotides align to TRBD1. The CDR3 contains 15 residues. Trimming removed 4 bases from V and 1 base from J; junction bases left unmatched: 7. Germline V gene data show CDR1 as SGHRS and CDR2 as YFSETQ.

The V and J genes are TRBV2 and TRBJ2-2, with TRBD1 identical over 7 bases. The V and J ends lost 8 bases and 7 bases, in that order; junction bases with no gene match: 10. In germline, CDR1 is SNHLY, CDR2 FYNNEI. This CDR3 has 14 amino acids. This chain's CDR3 is CASGQEAHGGELFF. The CDR3 nucleotides are TGTGCCAGCGGACAGGAAGCCCATGGCGGGGAGCTGTTTTTT.

This clone has just a few counts. V and J are TRBV7-6 and TRBJ1-4, with D perhaps TRBD1 (6 bases). The CDR3 runs 16 residues. V was shortened by 0 bases and J by 8 bases, with 16 bases between the two germline ends. Germline V gives CDR1 SGHVS, CDR2 FNYEAQ. Here the CDR3 reads CASSLASAGAGEKLFF. In nucleotides, the CDR3 is TGTGCCAGCAGCTTAGCGTCGGCAGGGGCAGGGGAAAAACTGTTTTTT.

The genes are TRBV11-2 and TRBJ1-2; D is possibly TRBD1 (5 bases). The germline V and J ends were trimmed by 1 base and 3 bases, with 12 bases remaining between them. Germline assignment: CDR1 SGHAT and CDR2 FQNNGV. CDR3 length: 15 amino acids. The CDR3 region has the DNA TGTGCCAGCAGCTTAGGAATTGGAGGGGACTATGGCTACACCTTC. It yields the protein CASSLGIGGDYGYTF.

This chain connects TRBV9 to TRBJ1-2; D remains ambiguous. The CDR3 runs to 14 residues. Looked up from germline, CDR1 is SGDLS and CDR2 is YYNGEE. Trimming left V 4 bases short and J 0 bases short, with 10 bases between. DNA for the CDR3: TGTGCCAGCAGCTCACCCCCAGCTAACTATGGCTACACCTTC. Translating it yields CASSSPPANYGYTF.

This clone was seen ten or more times. The chain recombines TRBV27 with TRBJ1-5; no definite D call. The CDR3 totals 17 residues. Trimming removed 6 bases at V and 4 bases at J, with 22 bases between. CDR1 and CDR2 from the germline V gene are MNHEY and SMNVEV (reference sequence). CDR3 protein: CASRPWVRGVDNQPQHF. As DNA, the CDR3 is TGTGCCAGCAGGCCTTGGGTACGGGGAGTAGATAATCAGCCCCAGCATTTT.

J is TRBJ1-5 and V is TRBV28; D unresolved. The germline gives CDR1 MDHEN, CDR2 SYDVKM. V dropped 3 bases and J dropped 4 bases, with 7 bases sitting between them. This CDR3 spans 13 amino acids. The DNA of the CDR3 is TGTGCCAGCAGTTTCCCTAAGAATCAGCCCCAGCATTTT. This gives the protein CASSFPKNQPQHF.

The chain couples TRBV29-1 to TRBJ1-5; no clear D gene. Trimming stripped 4 bases from V and 4 bases from J, with 14 bases between. This CDR3 has 14 amino acids. Germline lookup yields CDR1 SQVTM and CDR2 ANQGSEA. For the CDR3, the DNA is TGCAGCGTTGGTACGGGGATGGGGAATCAGCCCCAGCATTTT. This codes for CSVGTGMGNQPQHF.

This clone occurred a few times. This rearrangement joins TRBV6-1 to TRBJ2-7; 9 nucleotides align to TRBD1. The germline gives CDR1 MNHNS, CDR2 SASEGT. The CDR3 spans 16 residues. The V gene end was trimmed by 3 bases and the J gene end by 3 bases; junction bases not matched to a gene: 9. The CDR3 DNA is TGTGCCAGCAGTGATTTAAGGACAGGGGAAATCTACGAGCAGTACTTC. Its translation: CASSDLRTGEIYEQYF.

By proportion, this clone is medium-sized. The chain couples TRBV19 to TRBJ1-5, with D possibly being TRBD1 (5 bases). The CDR3 is made up of 13 amino acids. The V end lost 0 bases, the J end lost 7 bases, and 7 bases lay between the germline ends. The germline V gene has CDR1 LNHDA and CDR2 SQIVND (reference sequence). The CDR3 region is CASSIEGGQPQHF. The CDR3 nucleotides read TGTGCCAGTAGTATAGAGGGGGGACAGCCCCAGCATTTT.

This clone was found a few times. This chain uses TRBV2 with TRBJ1-1, with D possibly being TRBD1 (5 bases). The CDR3 sequence is 11 residues long. V lost 8 bases to trimming and J lost 6 bases, with 10 bases between them. Germline V gene sequence: CDR1 SNHLY, CDR2 FYNNEI. CDR3 sequence reads: CASGREAEAFF. In nucleotides, the CDR3 is TGTGCCAGCGGCAGGGAGGCTGAAGCTTTCTTT.

The rearrangement links TRBV24-1 to TRBJ2-1; D gene uncertain. This CDR3 comprises 13 residues. With 3 bases removed from V and 5 bases from J, the gap between germline ends came to 7 bases. Germline V gene data show CDR1 as KGHDR and CDR2 as SFDVKD. Here the CDR3 DNA reads TGTGCCACCAGTGATCGCGGAGACAATGAGCAGTTCTTC. Protein sequence: CATSDRGDNEQFF.

The rearrangement links TRBV2 to TRBJ2-5; TRBD2 agrees at 10 bases. The CDR3 is 15 amino acids. The V gene's germline CDR1 is SNHLY and CDR2 FYNNEI. J gave up 5 bases and V 3 bases, and 6 bases lay outside the gene matches. CDR3 bases: TGTGCCAGCAGTGAGGTAGCGGGGGGACGGGAGACCCAGTACTTC. This gives the protein CASSEVAGGRETQYF.

The chain recombines TRBV6-5 with TRBJ1-6, with D possibly TRBD1 on 6 matching bases. The CDR3 runs 12 residues. Germline V lookup: CDR1 MNHEY, CDR2 SVGAGI. Trimming pared 6 bases from V and 9 bases from J, leaving 9 bases between. CDR3 residues: CASRLQGSPLHF. In nucleotides, the CDR3 is TGTGCCAGCAGGCTACAGGGTTCACCCCTCCACTTT.

The rearrangement joins TRBV6-5 to TRBJ1-1; perhaps TRBD1 as D (5 bases). The CDR3 runs 14 residues. CDR1 MNHEY and CDR2 SVGAGI come from the germline V gene. The ends were cut back, 3 bases at V and 0 bases at J, with 8 bases in the middle. Here the CDR3 reads CASSYSTVNTEAFF. In nucleotides, the CDR3 is TGTGCCAGCAGTTATTCGACAGTGAACACTGAAGCTTTCTTT.

The chain combines TRBV10-3 with TRBJ2-7; 8 bases match TRBD2. This CDR3 is built from 14 residues. Looked up from germline, CDR1 is ENHRY and CDR2 is SYGVKD. The V gene end was trimmed by 6 bases and the J gene end by 5 bases; junction bases not matched to a gene: 9. CDR3 nucleotides: TGTGCCATCAGCCCCAGCGGGAGAATAGACGAGCAGTACTTC. Translated: CAISPSGRIDEQYF.

The V gene is TRBV6-5, the J gene TRBJ1-2, with 9 positions matching TRBD1. V shed 7 bases, J shed 8 bases, and the junction held 14 bases outside the gene matches. The CDR3 is 15 residues long. Germline V lookup: CDR1 MNHEY, CDR2 SVGAGI. The CDR3 reads CASILVIQGAGGYTF. The CDR3 DNA sequence: TGTGCCAGCATTCTCGTGATACAGGGGGCTGGCGGCTACACCTTC.

The J gene is TRBJ2-1, the V gene TRBV5-4; D may be TRBD2 (5 bases). V was pared by 3 bases and J by 9 bases, with 16 bases between. The CDR3 has 14 residues. In germline, CDR1 is SGHNT, CDR2 YYREEE (reference sequence). The CDR3 DNA is TGTGCCAGCAGCTACCGGGGTGGGGTCGGTGAGCAGTTCTTC. This encodes CASSYRGGVGEQFF.

This clone is a singleton in its sample. This chain connects TRBV5-1 to TRBJ1-1; D gene unclear. There are 15 residues in the CDR3. CDR1 and CDR2 from the germline V gene are SGHRS and YFSETQ. V was trimmed by 4 bases and J by 5 bases, leaving 18 bases between them. Here the CDR3 reads CASSSLDTGRTEAFF. CDR3 DNA sequence: TGCGCCAGCAGCAGCCTCGATACGGGGAGGACTGAAGCTTTCTTT.

This chain joins TRBV14 and TRBJ2-2; TRBD1 matches 11 bases. Trimming removed 3 bases from V and 6 bases from J; junction bases left unmatched: 9. In germline, CDR1 is SGHDN, CDR2 FVKESK. The CDR3 loop spans 17 amino acids. The CDR3 nucleotides read TGTGCCAGCAGCCACGCTGCAACGGGACAGGGGGCCGGGGAGCTGTTTTTT. Its translation: CASSHAATGQGAGELFF.

This chain connects TRBV28 to TRBJ2-3; D gene ambiguous. The CDR3 covers 11 residues. V dropped 6 bases and J dropped 6 bases, with 7 bases sitting between them. The germline V gene has CDR1 MDHEN and CDR2 SYDVKM. The CDR3 nucleotides are TGTGCCAGCAGCCGCAGGGATACGCAGTATTTT. Amino acid sequence: CASSRRDTQYF.

This CDR3 is CSVEVGRGDGYGYTF. The CDR3 DNA reads as TGCAGCGTTGAAGTGGGCAGGGGCGACGGCTATGGCTACACCTTC. The chain links TRBV29-1 to TRBJ1-2, with D possibly being TRBD1 (6 bases). Germline CDR1 and CDR2: SQVTM and ANQGSEA. The ends were cut back, 1 base at V and 4 bases at J, with 16 bases in the middle. CDR3 length: 15 residues.

The chain has TRBV12-5 and TRBJ1-2, with 9 bases fitting TRBD1. Germline CDR1 and CDR2: LGHNT and FRNRAP. The CDR3 covers 14 residues. The ends lost 4 bases at V and 7 bases at J; junction bases unmatched: 7. The CDR3 region is CASGWGQGDSGYTF. CDR3 in DNA: TGTGCTAGTGGTTGGGGACAGGGCGACTCTGGCTACACCTTC. Combining the CDR3 with reference TRBV12-5 and TRBJ1-2 gives the whole variable domain DARVTQTPRHKVTEMGQEVTMRCQPILGHNTVFWYRQTMMQGLELLAYFRNRAPLDDSGMPKDRFSAEMPDATLATLKIQPSEPRDSAVYFCASGWGQGDSGYTFGSGTRLTVV.

The chain couples TRBV2 to TRBJ1-1; no definite D call. V was cut by 4 bases and J by 3 bases, with 9 bases left in between. The CDR3 covers 13 residues. CDR1 and CDR2 from the germline V gene are SNHLY and FYNNEI. CDR3 DNA sequence: TGTGCCAGCAGTGGTCAGCGATACACTGAAGCTTTCTTT. Protein: CASSGQRYTEAFF.

The rearrangement links TRBV10-3 to TRBJ2-3; 9 positions match TRBD1. The CDR3 spans 15 residues. Trimming at V came to 10 bases and at J to 7 bases, leaving 15 bases not matched to a gene. Germline V gives CDR1 ENHRY, CDR2 SYGVKD. The CDR3: CATQAGTGPRYTQYF. The DNA for the CDR3 is TGTGCCACGCAAGCTGGGACAGGGCCTAGGTATACGCAGTATTTT.

This clone was recorded once. The V and J genes are TRBV9 and TRBJ1-3; weak D call: TRBD1 (6 bases). The CDR3 is 15 amino acids. CDR1 is SGDLS, CDR2 YYNGEE, per germline. Between the trimmed V and J ends, which lost 2 bases and 4 bases, there was a span of 13 bases. The CDR3 DNA sequence: TGTGCCAGCAGCGTGTACTGGGGGCCCGGAAACACCATATATTTT. Its protein product is CASSVYWGPGNTIYF. The full variable domain, rest sourced from reference TRBV9 and TRBJ1-3, is DSGVTQTPKHLITATGQRVTLRCSPRSGDLSVYWYQQSLDQGLQFLIQYYNGEERAKGNILERFSAQQFPDLHSELNLSSLELGDSALYFCASSVYWGPGNTIYFGEGSWLTVV.

This rearrangement joins TRBV5-1 to TRBJ1-2, with 11 bases that match TRBD1. The CDR3 runs to 14 residues. J gave up 7 bases and V 1 base, and 3 bases lay outside the gene matches. Germline V gives CDR1 SGHRS, CDR2 YFSETQ. This CDR3 reads CASSLRTGGLGYTF. CDR3 DNA: TGCGCCAGCAGCTTGCGGACAGGGGGCCTTGGCTACACCTTC.